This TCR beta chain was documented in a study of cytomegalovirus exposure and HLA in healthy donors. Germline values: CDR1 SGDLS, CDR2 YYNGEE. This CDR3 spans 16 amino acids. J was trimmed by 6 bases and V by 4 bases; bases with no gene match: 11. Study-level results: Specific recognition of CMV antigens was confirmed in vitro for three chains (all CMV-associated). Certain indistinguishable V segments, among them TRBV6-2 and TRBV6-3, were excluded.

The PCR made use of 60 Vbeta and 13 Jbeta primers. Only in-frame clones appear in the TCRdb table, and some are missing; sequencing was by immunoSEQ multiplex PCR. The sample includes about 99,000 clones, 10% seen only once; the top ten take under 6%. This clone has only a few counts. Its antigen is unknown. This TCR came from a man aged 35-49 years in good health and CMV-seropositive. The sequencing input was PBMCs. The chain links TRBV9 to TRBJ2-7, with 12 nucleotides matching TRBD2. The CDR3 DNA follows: TGTGCCAGCAGCATAGGTCGGACTAGCGGGGCCGGCGAGCAGTACTTC. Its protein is CASSIGRTSGAGEQYF.